The 6 T cell receptor beta chains below all came from one sample that was sequenced in a study of T-cell memory formation after mild COVID-19. Each CDR3 protein is one row after TCRdb ran MiXCR on the 5' RACE reads. Here the sample spans about 350,000 distinct CDR3 sequences, over 25% being singletons. Sequencing input: PBMCs or a T cell subset sorted from them (not recorded which). The receptors originated from an adult woman who had mild COVID-19 (a few samples of this study predate the infection). Cell type and time point are not known.

The chain joins TRBV11-2 to TRBJ1-2; D call uncertain. There are 13 residues in the CDR3. Trimming left V 1 base short and J 4 bases short, with 7 bases between. Germline lookup yields CDR1 SGHAT and CDR2 FQNNGV. CDR3 in DNA: TGTGCCAGCAGCTTAGTTACCGGCTATGGCTACACCTTC. Translation gives CASSLVTGYGYTF.

This clonotype was found once. This chain joins TRBV12-5 and TRBJ1-1; D not certain. The CDR3 loop spans 12 amino acids. Germline V gene sequence: CDR1 LGHNT, CDR2 FRNRAP. Trimming removed 3 bases at V and 8 bases at J, with 10 bases between. DNA for the CDR3: TGTGCTAGTGGTTTCGAATACGGGGAAGCTTTCTTT. This gives the protein CASGFEYGEAFF.

In this sample, this clonotype turned up a few times. The rearrangement uses TRBV12-3 or TRBV12-4 and TRBJ2-3; D remains ambiguous. V was clipped by 5 bases and J by 4 bases, with 7 bases between them. The CDR3 runs to 12 residues. DNA for the CDR3: TGTGCCAGCAGTACCTTCCCAGATACGCAGTATTTT. Amino acids: CASSTFPDTQYF.

This clonotype was picked up a small number of times. The CDR3: CASSLTGLYGYTF. Written as DNA, the CDR3 is TGCGCCAGCAGCTTGACAGGGCTCTATGGCTACACCTTC. V usage is TRBV5-1 and J usage is TRBJ1-2, with a weak D call TRBD1 (6 bases). There are 13 residues in the CDR3. CDR1 and CDR2 (germline): SGHRS, YFSETQ. V was trimmed by 1 base and J by 4 bases, leaving 8 bases between them.

The sample holds a few counts of this clonotype. The chain links TRBV7-6 to TRBJ2-2; D possibly uses TRBD1 or TRBD2 (5 bases each). The V gene lost 5 bases and the J gene lost 0 bases, with 13 bases spanning the gap. Germline V gives CDR1 SGHVS, CDR2 FNYEAQ. This CDR3 is built from 16 residues. The chain's CDR3 is CASSHRGPANTGELFF. DNA of the CDR3: TGTGCCAGCAGCCACCGGGGACCAGCGAACACCGGGGAGCTGTTTTTT.

The J gene is TRBJ2-3, the V gene TRBV7-9, with a possible D match to TRBD2 (6 bases). V shed 11 bases and J shed 5 bases, with 17 bases lying between them. The CDR3 is made up of 13 amino acids. The germline V gene has CDR1 SEHNR and CDR2 FQNEAQ (reference sequence). CDR3 DNA sequence: TGTGCCCAGCAGGGCATCGGGGGAGATACGCAGTATTTT. Translating gives CAQQGIGGDTQYF.